A single sample gave rise to the 11 T cell receptor beta chains below, sequenced in a study of cytomegalovirus exposure and HLA in healthy donors. The primer mix had 60 Vbeta and 13 Jbeta primers. Generated by immunoSEQ multiplex PCR, the TCRdb table keeps only in-frame clones and is missing some. The data show 120,000 or so clones, with approximately 80% seen just once and more than 3% held by the top ten. Sequencing was performed on PBMCs. The receptors were sampled from a man aged 25-45 years in good health and CMV-seronegative.

The V gene is TRBV27, the J gene TRBJ1-1; 9 bases are a match to TRBD1. Germline V CDR1 and CDR2: MNHEY, SMNVEV (reference sequence). The junction had 6 bases not matched to a gene; V was cut back by 5 bases and J by 2 bases. The CDR3 is made up of 15 amino acids. The DNA of the CDR3 is TGTGCCAGCAGTCCGTGGGACAGGGTAAACACTGAAGCTTTCTTT. It specifies CASSPWDRVNTEAFF.

The V call is TRBV29-1, the J call TRBJ2-2; 7 bases match TRBD1. The CDR3 length is 14 residues. Unmatched junction bases numbered 7, after V lost 6 bases and J lost 3 bases. The germline gives CDR1 SQVTM, CDR2 ANQGSEA. The CDR3 nucleotides are TGCAGCGTCCGAAAGGGGGCCTACACCGGGGAGCTGTTTTTT. Translated: CSVRKGAYTGELFF.

The chain is built from TRBV27 and TRBJ2-7; a possible D gene is TRBD2 (6 bases). V was cut by 5 bases and J by 4 bases, with 12 bases left in between. The CDR3 contains 13 residues. Germline V gene sequence: CDR1 MNHEY, CDR2 SMNVEV (reference sequence). The CDR3: CASSLRDLYEQYF. For the CDR3, the DNA is TGTGCCAGCAGTCTTCGGGACTTATACGAGCAGTACTTC.

J is TRBJ1-1 and V is TRBV28; TRBD1 agrees at 8 bases. The CDR3 has 13 residues. Unmatched junction bases numbered 3, after V lost 4 bases and J lost 5 bases. CDR1 is MDHEN and CDR2 is SYDVKM in the germline V gene. CDR3 coding DNA: TGTGCCAGCAGTTGGGACAGGACAACTGAAGCTTTCTTT. The encoded protein is CASSWDRTTEAFF.

The V and J genes are TRBV6-5 and TRBJ1-1; 9 positions agree with TRBD1. The germline V gene has CDR1 MNHEY and CDR2 SVGAGI. V shed 0 bases and J 5 bases; nucleotides not matched to a gene: 4. The length of the CDR3 is 15 residues. The CDR3 DNA follows: TGTGCCAGCAGTTACTCCGACAGGGGGGGAACTGAAGCTTTCTTT. Protein sequence: CASSYSDRGGTEAFF.

The V gene is TRBV5-1, the J gene TRBJ1-4, with 9 bases identical to TRBD1. V trimming: 4 bases; J trimming: 1 base; junction bases outside the gene matches: 2. Germline lookup yields CDR1 SGHRS and CDR2 YFSETQ. This CDR3 is built from 15 residues. The CDR3 sequence is CASSPDRGTNEKLFF. In nucleotides, the CDR3 is TGCGCCAGCAGCCCGGACAGGGGAACTAATGAAAAACTGTTTTTT.

This chain connects TRBV19 to TRBJ1-3; 7 positions match TRBD1. CDR1 is LNHDA and CDR2 is SQIVND in the germline V gene (reference sequence). The CDR3 has 16 residues. V gave up 5 bases and J gave up 5 bases; unmatched junction bases: 12. The CDR3 region is CASSSGQAARRNTIYF. CDR3 DNA sequence: TGTGCCAGTAGTTCAGGACAGGCGGCTCGCCGAAACACCATATATTTT.

This clone was seen more than once but under ten times. The chain is built from TRBV28 and TRBJ2-3; 7 positions agree with TRBD2. The CDR3 is made up of 15 amino acids. In germline, CDR1 is MDHEN, CDR2 SYDVKM. J lost 4 bases, V lost 3 bases, and 7 bases had no gene match. CDR3 nucleotides: TGTGCCAGCAGTTTCACGGGGGGTGCCGCAGATACGCAGTATTTT. Amino acids: CASSFTGGAADTQYF.

The chain employs TRBV7-6 and TRBJ2-2; a possible D gene is TRBD1 (5 bases). This CDR3 contains 16 residues. V lost 6 bases to trimming and J lost 2 bases, with 16 bases between them. CDR1 and CDR2 (germline): SGHVS, FNYEAQ. CDR3 coding DNA: TGTGCCAGCAGTATAGGTCCAGGGCGAAACACCGGGGAGCTGTTTTTT. Protein: CASSIGPGRNTGELFF. Combining the CDR3 with reference TRBV7-6 and TRBJ2-2 gives the whole variable domain GAGVSQSPRYKVTKRGQDVALRCDPISGHVSLYWYRQALGQGPEFLTYFNYEAQQDKSGLPNDRFSAERPEGSISTLTIQRTEQRDSAMYRCASSIGPGRNTGELFFGEGSRLTVL.

V gene TRBV10-3 combines with J gene TRBJ1-2, with D perhaps matching TRBD1 (6 bases). With 4 bases removed from V and 6 bases from J, the gap between germline ends came to 18 bases. This CDR3 has 15 amino acids. Germline-derived CDR1 and CDR2 are ENHRY and SYGVKD. CDR3 loop: CAISAWYEGVDGYTF. DNA of the CDR3: TGTGCCATCAGTGCCTGGTATGAGGGGGTTGATGGCTACACCTTC.

J is TRBJ2-1 and V is TRBV7-9, with 7 positions matching TRBD1. Germline trimming cut 7 bases from V and 0 bases from J; bases unmatched to any gene: 9. The V gene's germline CDR1 is SEHNR and CDR2 FQNEAQ (reference sequence). This CDR3 is 16 amino acids long. The CDR3 DNA reads as TGTGCCAGCACCCTTCCCAGGGGGAGCTCCTACAATGAGCAGTTCTTC. Amino acid sequence: CASTLPRGSSYNEQFF.